This TCR beta chain was profiled in a study of regulatory T cells in long-lasting Graves disease. For the study at large: Graves' patients, newly diagnosed, had taken antithyroid drugs under 3 months. Overall study results and limits: Favoring TRBV28, TRBJ1-2 and TRBJ2-5 was a feature seen in persistent disease.

CDR1 is MDHEN and CDR2 is SYDVKM in the germline V gene. This CDR3 has 11 amino acids. V gave up 3 bases and J gave up 7 bases, with 6 bases separating them. TCR beta libraries were built with iRepertoire HTBI primers and Arm-PCR of CDR3 regions. TCRdb used MiXCR to reprocess the multiplex PCR reads, holding one entry per CDR3 protein. In the table there are some 600,000 distinct CDR3 sequences, 15% to 20% of which are singletons. Indicated time point: newly diagnosed GD, antithyroid drugs for less than 3 months. After RNA was extracted from PBMCs, the TCR library was made from it. In the case of this clonotype: No antigen is known for it.

This sample also belongs to another study, concerning T cells in Graves' hyperthyroidism and ophthalmopathy. That source adds: Diagnoses were made from clinical symptoms, serum measures (thyroxine and TRAb), thyroid ultrasound and orbital computed tomography. HTBI primers were the set used in a first-round RT-PCR of the TCR CDR3.

The starting material was peripheral blood mononuclear cells (PBMCs), obtained at new diagnosis, from a patient treated with antithyroid drugs. The clonotype originates from a man aged 18 to 30 with Graves disease. The chain recombines TRBV28 with TRBJ1-2; D remains ambiguous. CDR3 residues: CASSLAFGYTF. The CDR3 DNA reads as TGTGCCAGCAGTTTGGCTTTTGGCTACACCTTC.